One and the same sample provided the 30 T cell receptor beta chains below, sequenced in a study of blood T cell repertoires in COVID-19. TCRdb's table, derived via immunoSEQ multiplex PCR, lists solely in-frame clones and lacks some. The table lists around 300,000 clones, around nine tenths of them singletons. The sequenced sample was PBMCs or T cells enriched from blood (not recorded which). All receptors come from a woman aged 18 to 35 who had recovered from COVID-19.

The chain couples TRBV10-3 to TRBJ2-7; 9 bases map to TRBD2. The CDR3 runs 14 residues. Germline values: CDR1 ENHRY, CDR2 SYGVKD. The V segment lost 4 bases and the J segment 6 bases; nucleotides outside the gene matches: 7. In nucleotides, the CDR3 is TGTGCCATCAGTGCGGGACTAGCTCTCGGCGAGCAGTACTTC. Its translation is CAISAGLALGEQYF.

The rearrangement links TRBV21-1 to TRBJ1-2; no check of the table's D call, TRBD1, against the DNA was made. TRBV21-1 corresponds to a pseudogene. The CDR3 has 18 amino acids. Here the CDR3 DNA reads TGTGCCAGCAGCAAAGTAAGGAGACAGGGGTATCAAGGTTACGGCTACACCTTC. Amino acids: CASSKVRRQGYQGYGYTF.

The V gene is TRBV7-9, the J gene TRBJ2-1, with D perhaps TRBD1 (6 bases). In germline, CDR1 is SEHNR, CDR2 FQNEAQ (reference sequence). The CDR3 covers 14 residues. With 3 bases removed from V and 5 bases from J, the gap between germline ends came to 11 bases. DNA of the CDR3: TGTGCCAGCAGCTTTTACAGGGAAAACAATGAGCAGTTCTTC. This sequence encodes CASSFYRENNEQFF.

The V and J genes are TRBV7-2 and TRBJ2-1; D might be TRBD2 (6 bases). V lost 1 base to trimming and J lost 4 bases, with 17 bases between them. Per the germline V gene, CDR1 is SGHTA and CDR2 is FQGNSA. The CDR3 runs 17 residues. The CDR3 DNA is TGTGCCAGCAGCTTAGTTCCTCCGGGAGTAGCGTACAATGAGCAGTTCTTC. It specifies CASSLVPPGVAYNEQFF.

The CDR3 sequence: CASSMGQRAYEQYF. CDR3 bases: TGTGCCAGCAGTATGGGACAGCGTGCCTACGAGCAGTACTTC. V and J are TRBV27 and TRBJ2-7, with 7 positions matching TRBD1. Per the germline V gene, CDR1 is MNHEY and CDR2 is SMNVEV (reference sequence). Trimming at V came to 5 bases and at J to 2 bases, leaving 6 bases not matched to a gene. This CDR3 is 14 amino acids long.

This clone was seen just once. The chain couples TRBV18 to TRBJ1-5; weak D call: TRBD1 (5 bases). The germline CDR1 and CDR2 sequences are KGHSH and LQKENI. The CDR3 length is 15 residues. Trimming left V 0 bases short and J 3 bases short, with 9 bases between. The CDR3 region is CASSPPDRPNQPQHF. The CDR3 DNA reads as TGTGCCAGCTCACCACCCGACAGACCCAATCAGCCCCAGCATTTT.

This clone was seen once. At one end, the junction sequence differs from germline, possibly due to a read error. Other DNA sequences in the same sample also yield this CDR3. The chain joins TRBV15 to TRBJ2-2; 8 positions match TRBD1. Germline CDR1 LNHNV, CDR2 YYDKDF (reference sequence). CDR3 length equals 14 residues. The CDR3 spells CATSRDRGTGELFF. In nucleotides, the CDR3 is TGTGCCACCAGCCGAGACAGGGGAACCGGGGAGCTGTTTTTT.

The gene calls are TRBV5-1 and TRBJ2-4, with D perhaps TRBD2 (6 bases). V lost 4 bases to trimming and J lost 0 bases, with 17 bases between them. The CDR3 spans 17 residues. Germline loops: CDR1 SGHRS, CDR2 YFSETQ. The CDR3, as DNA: TGCGCCAGCAGCCCCGTGGGACTCGACGTAGCCAAAAACATTCAGTACTTC. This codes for CASSPVGLDVAKNIQYF.

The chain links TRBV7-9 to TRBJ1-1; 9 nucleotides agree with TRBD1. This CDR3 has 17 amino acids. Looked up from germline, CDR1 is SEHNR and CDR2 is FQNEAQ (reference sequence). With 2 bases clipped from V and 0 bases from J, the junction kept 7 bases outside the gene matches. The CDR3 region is CASSLPGQGYMNTEAFF. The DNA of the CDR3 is TGTGCCAGCAGCTTACCGGGACAGGGATACATGAACACTGAAGCTTTCTTT.

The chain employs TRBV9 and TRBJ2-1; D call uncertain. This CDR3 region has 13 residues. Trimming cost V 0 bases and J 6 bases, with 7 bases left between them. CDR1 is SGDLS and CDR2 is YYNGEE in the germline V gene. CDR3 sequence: CASSVASVNEQFF. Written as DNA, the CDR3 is TGTGCCAGCAGCGTAGCTTCGGTCAATGAGCAGTTCTTC.

CDR3 in amino acids: CASSLEGPGTGELFF. DNA for the CDR3: TGTGCCAGCAGCTTAGAGGGCCCGGGAACCGGGGAGCTGTTTTTT. The chain is built from TRBV7-2 and TRBJ2-2, with a weak D call TRBD2 (5 bases). CDR1 and CDR2 from the germline V gene are SGHTA and FQGNSA. Trimming stripped 1 base from V and 5 bases from J, with 11 bases between. The CDR3 has 15 amino acids.

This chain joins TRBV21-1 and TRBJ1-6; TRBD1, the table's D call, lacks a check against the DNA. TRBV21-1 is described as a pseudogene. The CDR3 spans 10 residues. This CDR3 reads CASSLRYLHF. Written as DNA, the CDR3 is TGTGCCAGCAGCCTCAGATACCTCCACTTT.

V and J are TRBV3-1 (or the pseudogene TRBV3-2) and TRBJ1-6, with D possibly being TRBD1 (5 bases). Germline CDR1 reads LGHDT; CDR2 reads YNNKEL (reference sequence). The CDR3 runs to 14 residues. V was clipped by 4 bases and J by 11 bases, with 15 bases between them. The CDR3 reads CASSPEHGGTPLHF. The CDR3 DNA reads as TGTGCCAGCAGCCCAGAGCACGGGGGTACACCCCTCCACTTT.

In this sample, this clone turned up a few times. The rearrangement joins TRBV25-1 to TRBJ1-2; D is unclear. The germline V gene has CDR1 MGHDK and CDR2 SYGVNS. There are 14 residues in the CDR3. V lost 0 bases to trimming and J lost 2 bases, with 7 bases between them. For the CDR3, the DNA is TGTGCCAGCAGTGAATATGGCGGAAACTATGGCTACACCTTC. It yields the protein CASSEYGGNYGYTF.

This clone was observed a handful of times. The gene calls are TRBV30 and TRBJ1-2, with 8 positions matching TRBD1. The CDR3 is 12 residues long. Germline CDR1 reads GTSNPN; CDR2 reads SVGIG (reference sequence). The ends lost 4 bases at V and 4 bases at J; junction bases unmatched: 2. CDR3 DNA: TGTGCCTGGACGGACAGGGTCTATGGCTACACCTTC. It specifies CAWTDRVYGYTF.

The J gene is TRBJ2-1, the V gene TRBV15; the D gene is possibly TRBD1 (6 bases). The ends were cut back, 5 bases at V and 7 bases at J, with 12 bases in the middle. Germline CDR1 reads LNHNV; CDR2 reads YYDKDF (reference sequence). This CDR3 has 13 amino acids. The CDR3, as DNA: TGTGCCACCAGCCCTGATACAGGGAATGAGCAGTTCTTC. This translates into CATSPDTGNEQFF.

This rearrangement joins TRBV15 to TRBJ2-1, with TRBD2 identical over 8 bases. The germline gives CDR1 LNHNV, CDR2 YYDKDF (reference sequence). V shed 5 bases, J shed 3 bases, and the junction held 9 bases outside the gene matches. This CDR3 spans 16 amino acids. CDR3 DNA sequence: TGTGCCACCAGCGTGGTAGCGGGAAAAAACTACAATGAGCAGTTCTTC. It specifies CATSVVAGKNYNEQFF.

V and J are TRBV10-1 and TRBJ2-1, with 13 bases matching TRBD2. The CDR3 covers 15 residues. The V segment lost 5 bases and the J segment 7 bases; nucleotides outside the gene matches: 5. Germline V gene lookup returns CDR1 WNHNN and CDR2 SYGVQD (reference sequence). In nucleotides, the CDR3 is TGCGCCAGCAGTAGGACTAGCGGGGGAGAAAATGAGCAGTTCTTC. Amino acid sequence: CASSRTSGGENEQFF.

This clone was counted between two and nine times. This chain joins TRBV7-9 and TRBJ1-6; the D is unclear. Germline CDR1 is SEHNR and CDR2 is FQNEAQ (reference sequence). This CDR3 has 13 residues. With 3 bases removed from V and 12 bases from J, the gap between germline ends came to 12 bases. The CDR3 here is CASSLGRIQPLHF. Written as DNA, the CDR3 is TGTGCCAGCAGCTTGGGCAGAATTCAACCCCTCCACTTT. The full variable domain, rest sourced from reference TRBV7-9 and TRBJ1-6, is DTGVSQNPRHKITKRGQNVTFRCDPISEHNRLYWYRQTLGQGPEFLTYFQNEAQLEKSRLLSDRFSAERPKGSFSTLEIQRTEQGDSAMYLCASSLGRIQPLHFGNGTRLTVT.

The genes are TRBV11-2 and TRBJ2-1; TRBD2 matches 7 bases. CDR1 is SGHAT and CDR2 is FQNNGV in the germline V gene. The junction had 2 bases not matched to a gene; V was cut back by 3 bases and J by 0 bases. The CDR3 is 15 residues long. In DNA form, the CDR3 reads TGTGCCAGCAGCTTGGCTAGCGGCTCCTACAATGAGCAGTTCTTC. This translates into CASSLASGSYNEQFF.

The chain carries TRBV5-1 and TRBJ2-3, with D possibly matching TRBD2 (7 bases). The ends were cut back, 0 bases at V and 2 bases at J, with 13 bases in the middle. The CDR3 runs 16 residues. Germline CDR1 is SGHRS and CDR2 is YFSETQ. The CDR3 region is CASSLVTGGHTDTQYF. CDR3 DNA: TGCGCCAGCAGCTTGGTCACGGGGGGACACACAGATACGCAGTATTTT.

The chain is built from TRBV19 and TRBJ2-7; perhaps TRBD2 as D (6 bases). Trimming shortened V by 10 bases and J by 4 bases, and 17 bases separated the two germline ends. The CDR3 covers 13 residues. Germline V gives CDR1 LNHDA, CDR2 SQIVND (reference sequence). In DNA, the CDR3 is TGTGCCACATCCCCGGGACTTGAATACGAGCAGTACTTC. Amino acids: CATSPGLEYEQYF.

CDR3: CASSIRQTSGAETQYF. In DNA form, the CDR3 reads TGTGCCAGTAGTATCCGTCAGACTAGCGGGGCAGAGACCCAGTACTTC. The V and J genes are TRBV19 and TRBJ2-5, with TRBD2 identical over 11 bases. Trimming at V came to 3 bases and at J to 4 bases, leaving 7 bases not matched to a gene. The germline gives CDR1 LNHDA, CDR2 SQIVND (reference sequence). This CDR3 has 16 residues.

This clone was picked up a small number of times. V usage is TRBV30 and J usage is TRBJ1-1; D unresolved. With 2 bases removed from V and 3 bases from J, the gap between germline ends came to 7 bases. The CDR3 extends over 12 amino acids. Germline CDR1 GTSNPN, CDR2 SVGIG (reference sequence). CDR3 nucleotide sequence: TGTGCCTGGAGTTCAACAGACACTGAAGCTTTCTTT. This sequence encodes CAWSSTDTEAFF.

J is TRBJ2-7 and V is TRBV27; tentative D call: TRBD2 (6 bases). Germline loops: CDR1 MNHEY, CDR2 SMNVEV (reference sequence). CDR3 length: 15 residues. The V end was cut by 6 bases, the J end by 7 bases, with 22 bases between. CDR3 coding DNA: TGTGCCAGCAGCCCACCCGGTTCGGGGGTTTCGGAGCAGTACTTC. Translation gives CASSPPGSGVSEQYF.

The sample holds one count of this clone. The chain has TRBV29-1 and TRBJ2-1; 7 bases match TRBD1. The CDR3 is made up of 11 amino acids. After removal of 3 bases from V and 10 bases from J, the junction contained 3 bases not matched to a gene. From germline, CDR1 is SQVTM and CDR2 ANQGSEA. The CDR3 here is CSVEGDREQFF. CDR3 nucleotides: TGCAGCGTTGAGGGGGACAGAGAGCAGTTCTTC.

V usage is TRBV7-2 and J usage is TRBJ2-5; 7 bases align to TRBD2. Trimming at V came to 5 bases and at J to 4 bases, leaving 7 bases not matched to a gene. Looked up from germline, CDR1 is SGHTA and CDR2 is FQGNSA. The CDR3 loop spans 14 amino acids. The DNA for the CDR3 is TGTGCCAGCAGCCTGAGACTAGCCCCAGAGACCCAGTACTTC. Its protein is CASSLRLAPETQYF.

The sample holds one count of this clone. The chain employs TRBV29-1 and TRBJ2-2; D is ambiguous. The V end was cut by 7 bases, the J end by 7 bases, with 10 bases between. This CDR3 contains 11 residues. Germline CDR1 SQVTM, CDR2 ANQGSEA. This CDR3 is CSGIQYGELFF. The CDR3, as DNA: TGCAGCGGGATACAGTACGGGGAGCTGTTTTTT.

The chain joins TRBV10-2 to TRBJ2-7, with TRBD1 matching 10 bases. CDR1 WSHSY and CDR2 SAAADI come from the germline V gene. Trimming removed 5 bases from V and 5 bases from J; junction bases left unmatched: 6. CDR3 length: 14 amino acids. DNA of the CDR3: TGCGCCAGCAGTACCGGGACAGGGGATCACGAGCAGTACTTC. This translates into CASSTGTGDHEQYF.

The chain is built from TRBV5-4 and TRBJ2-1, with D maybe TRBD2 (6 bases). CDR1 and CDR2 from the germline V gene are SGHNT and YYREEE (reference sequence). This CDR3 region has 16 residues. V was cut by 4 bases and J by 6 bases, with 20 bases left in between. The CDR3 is CASSPFLSGSSNEQFF. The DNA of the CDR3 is TGTGCCAGCAGCCCGTTTCTGAGCGGGTCGAGCAATGAGCAGTTCTTC.